This TCR beta chain was sequenced during a study of a mutant IDH1 vaccine in newly diagnosed glioma. As for the study in general: Radiotherapy, temozolomide, or both had been given previously, and both were given to most.

As to this clone: Antigen: not known.

Indicated time point: week 11, during vaccination. With topical imiquimod, each dose of the vaccine consisted of 300 ug of mutant IDH1 20-mer peptide. V was pared by 5 bases and J by 3 bases, with 19 bases between. The CDR3 sequence is 15 residues long. From germline, CDR1 is SQVTM and CDR2 ANQGSEA. Study observations and caveats: Pseudoprogression seemed unrelated to changes in top peripheral T cell clonotypes.

This table comes from immunoSEQ multiplex PCR, and its TCRdb copy is limited to in-frame clones, with some not included. The sample shows 50,000 to 75,000 clones, about four fifths of them seen only once. This sequence originates from a man aged 45-65 years with glioma. Source: PBMCs, taken from a glioma patient whose treatment included an IDH1 peptide vaccine. This chain uses TRBV29-1 with TRBJ2-5; D possibly corresponds to TRBD1 (5 bases). In DNA form, the CDR3 reads TGCAGCGTTTCGAAGAGGTGGGGCAGCGAAGAGACCCAGTACTTC. Translating gives CSVSKRWGSEETQYF.